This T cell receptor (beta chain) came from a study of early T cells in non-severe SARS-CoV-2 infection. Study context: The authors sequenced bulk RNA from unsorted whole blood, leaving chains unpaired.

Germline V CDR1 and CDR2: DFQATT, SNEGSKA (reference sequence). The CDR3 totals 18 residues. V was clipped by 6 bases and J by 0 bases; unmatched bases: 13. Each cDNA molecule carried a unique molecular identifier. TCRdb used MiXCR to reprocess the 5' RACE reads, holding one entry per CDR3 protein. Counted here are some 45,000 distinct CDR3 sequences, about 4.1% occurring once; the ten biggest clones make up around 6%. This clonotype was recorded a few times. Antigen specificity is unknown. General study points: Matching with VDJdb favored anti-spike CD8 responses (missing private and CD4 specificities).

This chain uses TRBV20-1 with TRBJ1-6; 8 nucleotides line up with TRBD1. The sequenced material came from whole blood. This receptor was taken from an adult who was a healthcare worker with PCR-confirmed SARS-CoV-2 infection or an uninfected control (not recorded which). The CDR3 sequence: CSAMQGAFRSSYNSPLHF. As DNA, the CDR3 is TGCAGTGCGATGCAGGGGGCCTTTCGGAGCTCCTATAATTCACCCCTCCACTTT.